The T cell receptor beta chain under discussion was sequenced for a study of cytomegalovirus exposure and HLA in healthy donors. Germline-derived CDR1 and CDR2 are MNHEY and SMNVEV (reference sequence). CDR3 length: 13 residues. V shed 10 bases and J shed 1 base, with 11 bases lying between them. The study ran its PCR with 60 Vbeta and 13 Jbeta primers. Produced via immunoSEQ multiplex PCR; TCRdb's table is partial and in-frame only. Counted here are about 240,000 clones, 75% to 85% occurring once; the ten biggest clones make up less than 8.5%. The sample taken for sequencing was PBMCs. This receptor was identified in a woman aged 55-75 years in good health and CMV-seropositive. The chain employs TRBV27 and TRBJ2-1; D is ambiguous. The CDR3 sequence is CATSRFSYNEQFF. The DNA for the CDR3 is TGTGCCACCAGCAGGTTTTCCTACAATGAGCAGTTCTTC.